This T cell receptor (beta chain) derives from a study of T cell changes during pregnancy in multiple sclerosis. Method: immunoSEQ multiplex PCR; TCRdb's copy keeps in-frame clones and lacks some. The table has about 59,000 clones, less than 95% seen once. The J segment lost 9 bases and the V segment lost 6 bases, leaving 7 bases of the junction unmatched. The V gene's germline CDR1 is MDHEN and CDR2 SYDVKM. The CDR3 is 13 amino acids. The specimen comprised CD8+ T cells from peripheral blood mononuclear cells, sampled after pregnancy. The chain is built from TRBV28 and TRBJ1-2; 10 bases agree with TRBD1. The sequence came from a female donor with multiple sclerosis, enrolled in a pregnancy study. The CDR3 nucleotides read TGTGCCAGCAGCCCGGGACAGGGGCTTCGCTACACCTTC. Amino acids: CASSPGQGLRYTF.